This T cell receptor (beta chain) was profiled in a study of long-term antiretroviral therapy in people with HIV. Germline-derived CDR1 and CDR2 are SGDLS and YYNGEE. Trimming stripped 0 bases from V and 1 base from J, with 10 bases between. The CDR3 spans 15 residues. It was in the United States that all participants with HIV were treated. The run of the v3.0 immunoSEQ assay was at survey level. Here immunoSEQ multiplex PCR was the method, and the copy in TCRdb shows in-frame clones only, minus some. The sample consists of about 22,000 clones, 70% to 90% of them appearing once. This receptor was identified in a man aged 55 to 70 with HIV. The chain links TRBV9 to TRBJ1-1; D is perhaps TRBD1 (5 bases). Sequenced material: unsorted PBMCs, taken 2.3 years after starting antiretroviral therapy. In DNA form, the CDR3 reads TGTGCCAGCAGCGTAGGAGGACACTGGAACACTGAAGCTTTCTTT. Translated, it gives CASSVGGHWNTEAFF.